Listed here are 15 T cell receptor beta chains from one sample, sequenced in a study of control samples from healthy donors and cancer patients. Data came from immunoSEQ multiplex PCR; TCRdb stores just in-frame clones and leaves some out. The data show approximately 58,000 clones, around 87% seen once. Sequencing was done on a sample of PBMCs. The receptors derive from a woman between 55 and 75 years old with lung cancer.

This clone turned up a few times. V usage is TRBV7-3 and J usage is TRBJ1-2; 10 nucleotides match TRBD1. The germline CDR1 and CDR2 sequences are SGHTA and FQGTGA. The CDR3 runs 16 residues. The V and J ends lost 5 bases and 2 bases, in that order; junction bases with no gene match: 8. CDR3 sequence: CASSLSPGQGNYGYTF. The CDR3, as DNA: TGTGCCAGCAGCCTATCGCCGGGACAGGGGAACTATGGCTACACCTTC.

The chain uses TRBV27 and TRBJ2-7; 8 bases agree with TRBD2. J was trimmed by 0 bases and V by 5 bases; bases with no gene match: 0. From germline, CDR1 is MNHEY and CDR2 SMNVEV (reference sequence). This CDR3 contains 13 residues. CDR3 DNA: TGTGCCAGCAGTACTAGCGGCTCCTACGAGCAGTACTTC. Translation: CASSTSGSYEQYF.

This rearrangement joins TRBV6-6 to TRBJ2-1, with 8 bases identical to TRBD2. The ends lost 5 bases at V and 9 bases at J; junction bases unmatched: 6. CDR1 is MNHNY, CDR2 SVGAGI, per germline (reference sequence). The CDR3 sequence is 13 residues long. The CDR3 region is CASSQTSGIEQFF. DNA of the CDR3: TGTGCCAGCAGTCAAACTAGCGGCATTGAGCAGTTCTTC.

The chain joins TRBV6-2 or TRBV6-3 to TRBJ1-3, with TRBD1 as a possible D gene (5 bases). This CDR3 region has 16 residues. From germline, CDR1 is MNHEY and CDR2 SVGEGT. V shed 5 bases and J shed 1 base, with 15 bases lying between them. CDR3 coding DNA: TGTGCCAGCAGTACGACCGGGGGTTCTTCTGGAAACACCATATATTTT. Amino acids: CASSTTGGSSGNTIYF.

This chain uses TRBV9 with TRBJ2-7, with no clear D. This CDR3 is 15 amino acids long. CDR1 SGDLS and CDR2 YYNGEE come from the germline V gene. Trimming left V 2 bases short and J 3 bases short, with 15 bases between. DNA of the CDR3: TGTGCCAGCAGCGTCAACCCAATACTTGACTACGAGCAGTACTTC. Translated, it gives CASSVNPILDYEQYF.

This rearrangement joins TRBV30 to TRBJ1-5; 7 bases agree with TRBD1. The CDR3 runs to 13 residues. V was clipped by 5 bases and J by 5 bases; unmatched bases: 6. Germline-derived CDR1 and CDR2 are GTSNPN and SVGIG (reference sequence). The CDR3 sequence: CAWGGQVDQPQHF. In DNA form, the CDR3 reads TGTGCCTGGGGCGGACAGGTTGATCAGCCCCAGCATTTT.

The chain combines TRBV5-6 with TRBJ2-7; 7 positions agree with TRBD1. Germline CDR1 reads SGHDT; CDR2 reads YYEEEE. V shed 4 bases, J shed 0 bases, and the junction held 7 bases outside the gene matches. This CDR3 has 15 residues. The CDR3 is CASSPMTGNSYEQYF. For the CDR3, the DNA is TGTGCCAGCAGCCCGATGACAGGGAACTCCTACGAGCAGTACTTC.

V and J are TRBV5-1 and TRBJ1-2; 8 bases match TRBD1. CDR3 length: 17 residues. Germline V lookup: CDR1 SGHRS, CDR2 YFSETQ. V was pared by 0 bases and J by 3 bases, with 10 bases of the junction left unmatched. The CDR3 region has the DNA TGCGCCAGCAGCTTGGAGTGGGCAGGGGGCGCCGACTATGGCTACACCTTC. It is translated as CASSLEWAGGADYGYTF.

The CDR3 reads CASSFISGGLAGFTDTQYF. In nucleotides, the CDR3 is TGCGCCAGCAGCTTTATTTCGGGTGGACTAGCGGGTTTCACAGATACGCAGTATTTT. The J gene is TRBJ2-3, the V gene TRBV5-1; 11 nucleotides align to TRBD2. CDR3 length: 19 amino acids. With V trimmed by 2 bases and J by 2 bases, 13 bases remained unmatched. Germline V gene sequence: CDR1 SGHRS, CDR2 YFSETQ.

This clone is a singleton in its sample. The V gene is TRBV18, the J gene TRBJ2-7; D tentatively fits TRBD1 or TRBD2 (5 bases each). V was shortened by 3 bases and J by 5 bases, with 17 bases between the two germline ends. CDR1 and CDR2 from the germline V gene are KGHSH and LQKENI. The CDR3 runs to 15 residues. The CDR3 region is CASSPFTGTTHEQYF. CDR3 in DNA: TGTGCCAGCTCACCCTTTACCGGGACCACCCACGAGCAGTACTTC.

This sequence joins TRBV9 and TRBJ2-5; 12 bases agree with TRBD1. Trimming cost V 4 bases and J 2 bases; bases outside gene matches: 9. Germline loops: CDR1 SGDLS, CDR2 YYNGEE. The CDR3 length is 17 residues. The CDR3 region is CASSPAGQGARQETQYF. The CDR3 DNA sequence: TGTGCCAGCAGCCCCGCGGGACAGGGGGCCCGACAAGAGACCCAGTACTTC.

In its sample, this clone was seen a few times. The rearrangement uses TRBV21-1 and TRBJ1-1. TRBV21-1 is a pseudogene locus. This CDR3 contains 14 residues. The CDR3 sequence is CASSKWASGGSAFF. The CDR3 bases are TGTGCCAGCAGCAAATGGGCTTCTGGGGGATCCGCTTTCTTT.

This rearrangement joins TRBV10-2 to TRBJ1-1, with D unresolved. Germline V lookup: CDR1 WSHSY, CDR2 SAAADI. The CDR3 length is 13 residues. Trimming shortened V by 3 bases and J by 10 bases, and 15 bases separated the two germline ends. The CDR3 here is CASSEQAGQLAFF. In nucleotides, the CDR3 is TGCGCCAGCAGTGAACAAGCGGGCCAGCTAGCTTTCTTT.

The chain combines TRBV4-2 with TRBJ1-6, with a weak D call TRBD1 (5 bases). The CDR3 covers 17 residues. The ends were cut back, 0 bases at V and 5 bases at J, with 14 bases in the middle. Germline V gene sequence: CDR1 LGHNA, CDR2 YNFKEQ. The DNA of the CDR3 is TGTGCCAGCAGCCAAGACAGGGCTCGATCGGATAATTCACCCCTCCACTTT. Protein product: CASSQDRARSDNSPLHF.

The chain carries TRBV5-1 and TRBJ2-6; D call uncertain. The CDR3 totals 14 residues. Deletions cut 0 bases from V and 0 bases from J, with 1 base between. Germline V gene lookup returns CDR1 SGHRS and CDR2 YFSETQ. CDR3 in DNA: TGCGCCAGCAGCTTGGGCTCTGGGGCCAACGTCCTGACTTTC. Encoded protein: CASSLGSGANVLTF.